Below, one TCR beta chain is given with its context. Its antigen has not been determined. Base qualities are missing; no much larger clone stands one base away. CDR1 and CDR2 are drawn from the germline V gene: SGHRS, YFSETQ. The CDR3 measures 15 amino acids from cysteine to phenylalanine. Just the 45-base CDR3 DNA is kept, in frame starting at base 1. After removal of 2 bases from V and 3 bases from J, the junction retains 7 bases not matched to a gene. The library relied on RT-PCR. Sequencing relied on an Illumina HiSeq 2500. The public reads were quality trimmed at Q25 with fastp and then assembled into clones with MiXCR by TCRdb, keeping productive beta chains. Entries are consolidated by CDR3 protein sequence, retaining the most common genes and DNA. Recorded for this sample are about 800,000 distinct CDR3 sequences; less than 25% of them occurred a single time. The ten largest clones capture roughly 10% of the sample.

The data stem from a study of response to subunit inactivated influenza vaccine (dated by TCRdb to the late 2010s). Background on the whole study: Deep quantitative profiling of the T cell receptor repertoire was used in the study to follow responses to a trivalent subunit inactivated influenza vaccine.

On the study overall, not on this receptor specifically: It was suggested by the authors that each seasonal influenza vaccination may recruit only a limited number of new T cells.

The sample in question was PBMCs from blood, obtained 5 to 6 days after vaccination. The V gene is TRBV5-1 and the J gene is TRBJ1-1, and 7 junctional nucleotides match TRBD1. This clonotype originated in a man aged 50-59 years who received an inactivated influenza vaccine. Donor details come from another sample of the same person, matched by shared clones. The DNA sequence is given as TGCGCCAGCAGCTTTGGAGGGGGCTCCTACACTGAAGCTTTCTTT. Its protein is CASSFGGGSYTEAFF.